The clone carrying this T cell receptor (beta chain) was counted once. Its antigen is still unknown. This entry comes from a study of T cell responses to AZD1222 COVID-19 vaccine. Study-level findings and limits: Clonal diversity was possibly underestimated; the donors were predominantly white British and more often female. Just five to seven people given AZD1222 tested seropositive at baseline. Regions 160-218 and 743-854 dominated among vaccine-associated CD4 TCRs spanning spike.

Profiling relied on immunoSEQ multiplex PCR, and the TCRdb table lists in-frame clones only, not all of them. The sample records 75,000 to 80,000 clones, about three quarters being singletons. CDR3 length equals 19 residues. V dropped 1 base and J dropped 3; count of bases not matched to a gene: 11. From germline, CDR1 is KGHSH and CDR2 LQKENI. The sequence derives from an adult who received the MenACWY meningococcal vaccine as a control. The chain carries TRBV18 and TRBJ2-7; 14 bases fit TRBD2. The specimen was peripheral blood, collected 28 days after the second dose of the MenACWY control vaccine. DNA of the CDR3: TGTGCCAGCTCACCACTCGCCCTGACTAGCGGGAGGGCCGGCTACGAGCAGTACTTC. It specifies CASSPLALTSGRAGYEQYF.